Listed here is a single TCR beta chain. The sample originates from a study of CD8 T cells in ankylosing spondylitis. Trimming stripped 7 bases from V and 5 bases from J, with 11 bases between. The CDR3 sequence is 12 residues long. Germline CDR1 reads SQVTM; CDR2 reads ANQGSEA. TCRdb fed the 5' RACE reads into MiXCR, producing one record per CDR3 protein. The table includes a few hundred thousand distinct CDR3 sequences, roughly 18% detected once. The sample taken for sequencing was blood, either unsorted or a sorted T cell fraction (not recorded which). V gene TRBV29-1 combines with J gene TRBJ2-2; maybe TRBD1 (5 bases). This receptor was obtained from a male donor with ankylosing spondylitis or in good health (not recorded which). CDR3: CSATAGTGELFF. CDR3 bases: TGCAGCGCAACTGCAGGGACCGGGGAGCTGTTTTTT.